These T cell receptor beta chains were read from a single sample in a study of CD8 T cells in ankylosing spondylitis. Using its own MiXCR run on the 5' RACE reads, TCRdb lists one record per CDR3 protein. The sample shows a few hundred thousand distinct CDR3 sequences, over 15% of them seen only once. Sequenced material: blood, either unsorted or a sorted T cell fraction (not recorded which). The receptors come from a male donor with ankylosing spondylitis or in good health (not recorded which). CDR3s include the opening cysteine and the closing phenylalanine or tryptophan. Size is omitted from some rows. Given values are once, few, many or a class for expanded clones.

j_gene: TRBJ2-1
len: 16
abundance: many
v_gene: TRBV4-2
CDR3aa: CASSQALAGGYNEQFF

j_gene: TRBJ1-5
len: 15
abundance: .
v_gene: TRBV7-9
CDR3aa: CASSHTEISNQPQHF

j_gene: TRBJ2-1
len: 14
abundance: few
v_gene: TRBV30
CDR3aa: CAWKVLAGGPTEFF

j_gene: TRBJ2-1
len: 15
abundance: few
v_gene: TRBV4-3
CDR3aa: CASSQDLQYYNEQFF

j_gene: TRBJ2-3
len: 13
abundance: .
v_gene: TRBV29-1
CDR3aa: CSNIAGLTDTQYF

j_gene: TRBJ2-2
len: 12
abundance: few
v_gene: TRBV4-3
CDR3aa: CASLDNTGELFF

j_gene: TRBJ2-5
len: 14
abundance: .
v_gene: TRBV5-1
CDR3aa: CASSWGTGGETQYF

j_gene: TRBJ2-7
len: 14
abundance: few
v_gene: TRBV25-1
CDR3aa: CASSETGVAYEQYF

j_gene: TRBJ2-7
len: 15
abundance: .
v_gene: TRBV7-8
CDR3aa: CASSFLDGRGDEQYF

j_gene: TRBJ2-1
len: 13
abundance: .
v_gene: TRBV10-3
CDR3aa: CAISLRLENEQFF

j_gene: TRBJ2-2
len: 16
abundance: .
v_gene: TRBV7-9
CDR3aa: CASRPRGQGYTGELFF

j_gene: TRBJ2-4
len: 16
abundance: few
v_gene: TRBV7-2
CDR3aa: CASSLVRGSDKNIQYF

j_gene: TRBJ1-1
len: 14
abundance: .
v_gene: TRBV9
CDR3aa: CASSVDELNTEAFF

j_gene: TRBJ2-3
len: 17
abundance: many
v_gene: TRBV3-1
CDR3aa: CASSPSTSGGRTDTQYF

j_gene: TRBJ2-7
len: 11
abundance: .
v_gene: TRBV29-1
CDR3aa: CVADSTYEQYF

j_gene: TRBJ2-2
len: 16
abundance: .
v_gene: TRBV5-1
CDR3aa: CASSLAALAGAGELFF

j_gene: TRBJ2-3
len: 14
abundance: many
v_gene: TRBV4-3
CDR3aa: CASSQAGGTDTQYF